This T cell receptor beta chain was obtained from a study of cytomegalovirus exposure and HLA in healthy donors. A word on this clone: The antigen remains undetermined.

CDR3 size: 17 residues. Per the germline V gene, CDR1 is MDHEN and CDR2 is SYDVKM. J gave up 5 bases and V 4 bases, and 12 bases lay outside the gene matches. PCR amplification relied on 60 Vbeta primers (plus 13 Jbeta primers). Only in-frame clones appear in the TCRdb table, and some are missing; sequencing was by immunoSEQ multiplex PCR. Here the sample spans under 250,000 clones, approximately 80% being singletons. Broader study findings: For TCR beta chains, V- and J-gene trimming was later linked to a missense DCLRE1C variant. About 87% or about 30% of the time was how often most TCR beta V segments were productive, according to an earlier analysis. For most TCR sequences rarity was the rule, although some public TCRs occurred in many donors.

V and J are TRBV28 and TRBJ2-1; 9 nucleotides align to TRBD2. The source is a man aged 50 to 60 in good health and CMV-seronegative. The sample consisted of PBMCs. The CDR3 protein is CASSYGSLAGLDNEQFF. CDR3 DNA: TGTGCCAGCAGTTATGGGTCACTAGCGGGCCTCGACAATGAGCAGTTCTTC.